This T cell receptor beta chain was sequenced for a study of T cell responses to AZD1222 COVID-19 vaccine. Looking at the study overall: Some second doses came at about 4 weeks and others at about 12 weeks; these were pooled.

The table came from immunoSEQ multiplex PCR; TCRdb's copy has only in-frame clones and leaves some out. The data contain under 150,000 clones, around 89% of them seen just once; the ten biggest clones take up roughly 4%. The CDR3 has 16 residues. J lost 4 bases, V lost 3 bases, and 8 bases had no gene match. Germline CDR1 is LNHDA and CDR2 is SQIVND (reference sequence). General study points: A reported finding is that nearly half of spike-specific TCRs target unmutated variant regions. Among those given AZD1222, only 6 or 7 were seropositive at baseline. Vaccine-associated CD4 TCRs spanned spike, dominant at 160-218 and 743-854.

In regard to this clone: Its antigen is as yet unknown.

Sequences were derived from peripheral blood, sampled on day 0 of AZD1222 vaccination. The genes are TRBV19 and TRBJ2-2, with 7 bases that match TRBD1. The clonotype comes from an adult in good health. This CDR3 is CASSMVGQLPTGELFF. In nucleotides, the CDR3 is TGTGCCAGTAGTATGGTGGGACAGCTGCCCACCGGGGAGCTGTTTTTT.